These 16 T cell receptor beta chains originate from one sample sequenced in a study of blood T cell repertoires in COVID-19. The data were produced by immunoSEQ multiplex PCR, yet TCRdb's version contains in-frame clones alone and is incomplete. The sample holds about 87,000 clones, approximately 79% seen once. Input material: peripheral blood. These TCRs come from a woman older than 75 with active or convalescent COVID-19.

The gene calls are TRBV18 and TRBJ1-1; D remains ambiguous. V lost 3 bases, J lost 1 base, and 9 bases lay in between. Germline V gene sequence: CDR1 KGHSH, CDR2 LQKENI. The CDR3 totals 14 residues. Written as DNA, the CDR3 is TGTGCCAGCTCACCGGTGCAGGAGAACACTGAAGCTTTCTTT. It specifies CASSPVQENTEAFF.

This chain uses TRBV6-6 with TRBJ2-1; 7 nucleotides match TRBD2. This CDR3 contains 14 residues. From germline, CDR1 is MNHNY and CDR2 SVGAGI (reference sequence). V shed 7 bases, J shed 7 bases, and the junction held 10 bases outside the gene matches. CDR3 residues: CASTRGRETNEQFF. In nucleotides, the CDR3 is TGTGCCAGCACTCGGGGGAGGGAGACTAATGAGCAGTTCTTC.

The V gene is TRBV18, the J gene TRBJ1-1; TRBD1 matches at 8 bases. The CDR3 loop spans 15 amino acids. From germline, CDR1 is KGHSH and CDR2 LQKENI. V was clipped by 3 bases and J by 7 bases; unmatched bases: 10. The CDR3 coding sequence is TGTGCCAGCTCACCGACGGGGGCGGGACAGGTTGAAGCTTTCTTT. Translating it yields CASSPTGAGQVEAFF.

The V call is TRBV25-1, the J call TRBJ1-2; unclear D gene. V gave up 4 bases and J gave up 8 bases, with 14 bases separating them. The germline gives CDR1 MGHDK, CDR2 SYGVNS. This CDR3 has 13 residues. Here the CDR3 DNA reads TGTGCCAGCAGTGTAAGCCCTTGGGAGGGCTACACCTTC. It codes for CASSVSPWEGYTF.

The CDR3 DNA reads as TGTGCCAGCACCATAAACGACAGAGGCCCCTACGAGCAGTACTTC. This translates into CASTINDRGPYEQYF. The chain recombines TRBV2 with TRBJ2-7, with a possible D match to TRBD1 (5 bases). The CDR3 extends over 15 amino acids. Germline CDR1 reads SNHLY; CDR2 reads FYNNEI. V was shortened by 7 bases and J by 2 bases, with 18 bases between the two germline ends.

The chain joins TRBV11-2 to TRBJ1-1; perhaps TRBD1 as D (5 bases). CDR1 is SGHAT and CDR2 is FQNNGV in the germline V gene. V was pared by 5 bases and J by 1 base, with 11 bases between. The CDR3 is made up of 14 amino acids. This chain's CDR3 is CASSPQVENTEAFF. The CDR3 nucleotides read TGTGCCAGCAGCCCACAGGTGGAGAACACTGAAGCTTTCTTT.

V gene TRBV5-5 combines with J gene TRBJ1-5; 7 bases align to TRBD1. This CDR3 comprises 15 residues. Trimming at V came to 5 bases and at J to 4 bases, leaving 9 bases not matched to a gene. Looked up from germline, CDR1 is SGHKS and CDR2 is YYEKEE (reference sequence). In DNA form, the CDR3 reads TGTGCCAGCAGAACCGGGACAGCTACAAATCAGCCCCAGCATTTT. Translated: CASRTGTATNQPQHF.

The genes are TRBV7-6 and TRBJ2-5; TRBD2 matches 10 bases. The junction had 8 bases not matched to a gene; V was cut back by 3 bases and J by 7 bases. Germline CDR1 reads SGHVS; CDR2 reads FNYEAQ. The CDR3 runs 15 residues. CDR3 protein: CASSLSAGGTGTQYF. The CDR3 DNA follows: TGTGCCAGCAGCTTGTCAGCGGGGGGGACGGGGACCCAGTACTTC.

The chain uses TRBV27 and TRBJ2-7, with D tentatively TRBD1 (7 bases). Trimming shortened V by 5 bases and J by 6 bases, and 17 bases separated the two germline ends. This CDR3 is 14 amino acids long. The germline V gene encodes CDR1 MNHEY and CDR2 SMNVEV (reference sequence). The CDR3 region has the DNA TGTGCCAGCAGTATAAGGGGGCAAGCGGGCGAGCAGTACTTC. This translates into CASSIRGQAGEQYF.

This sequence joins TRBV7-2 and TRBJ1-2; 8 bases line up with TRBD1. CDR1 is SGHTA, CDR2 FQGNSA, per germline. V shed 3 bases, J shed 1 base, and the junction held 7 bases outside the gene matches. The CDR3 totals 16 residues. Here the CDR3 DNA reads TGTGCCAGCAGCTTTACAGGGGGTAACTTTAACTATGGCTACACCTTC. As protein: CASSFTGGNFNYGYTF. The full variable domain, in which reference TRBV7-2 and TRBJ1-2 provide the parts outside the CDR3, is GAGVSQSPSNKVTEKGKDVELRCDPISGHTALYWYRQSLGQGLEFLIYFQGNSAPDKSGLPSDRFSAERTGGSVSTLTIQRTQQEDSAVYLCASSFTGGNFNYGYTFGSGTRLTVV.

CDR3 in DNA: TGTGCCAGCAGCCAAGATCCGCGGGAGGCTAGCACAGATACGCAGTATTTT. Translating it yields CASSQDPREASTDTQYF. This chain links TRBV3-1 (or the pseudogene TRBV3-2) with TRBJ2-3; TRBD2 matches at 8 bases. The CDR3 totals 17 residues. The J segment lost 0 bases and the V segment lost 0 bases, leaving 5 bases of the junction unmatched. Germline CDR1 and CDR2: LGHDT and YNNKEL (reference sequence).

Worth noting for this clone: Germline is not matched at one junction end, which may reflect a read error. The CDR3 DNA reads TGTGCCAGCAGGGATGACCGGGAATGTTTT. The encoded protein is CASRDDRECF. The rearrangement uses TRBV6-6 and TRBJ1-3, with unresolved D. Germline V gives CDR1 MNHNY, CDR2 SVGAGI (reference sequence). The CDR3 runs to 10 residues.

The chain links TRBV28 to TRBJ1-2; D perhaps matches TRBD1 (5 bases). The CDR3 has 16 amino acids. CDR1 and CDR2 (germline): MDHEN, SYDVKM. Trimming took off 3 bases at V and 0 bases at J, with 14 bases between the two ends. In DNA, the CDR3 is TGTGCCAGCAGTTTTCCAGGGCAGGGCCCTAACTATGGCTACACCTTC. It yields the protein CASSFPGQGPNYGYTF.

The chain carries TRBV30 and TRBJ2-2, with D perhaps TRBD1 (5 bases). The germline V gene has CDR1 GTSNPN and CDR2 SVGIG (reference sequence). Trimming took 0 bases from V and 4 from J, leaving 9 bases between them. The CDR3 runs 14 residues. CDR3 loop: CAWSVQASTGELFF. CDR3 in DNA: TGTGCCTGGAGTGTACAGGCTAGCACCGGGGAGCTGTTTTTT.

V and J are TRBV18 and TRBJ1-6; TRBD1 is a possible D gene (6 bases). The V end was cut by 5 bases, the J end by 10 bases, with 12 bases between. CDR3 length: 13 amino acids. Germline V lookup: CDR1 KGHSH, CDR2 LQKENI. CDR3 in DNA: TGTGCCAGCTCAGGGGGCCTTTCGTCACCCCTCCACTTT. Translating it yields CASSGGLSSPLHF.

The chain employs TRBV12-3 or TRBV12-4 and TRBJ1-2, with D uncertain. The CDR3 runs 13 residues. Trimming removed 4 bases from V and 5 bases from J, with 11 bases in between. CDR3 nucleotides: TGTGCCAGCAGTTCCGACACTTCATATGGCTACACCTTC. This translates into CASSSDTSYGYTF.